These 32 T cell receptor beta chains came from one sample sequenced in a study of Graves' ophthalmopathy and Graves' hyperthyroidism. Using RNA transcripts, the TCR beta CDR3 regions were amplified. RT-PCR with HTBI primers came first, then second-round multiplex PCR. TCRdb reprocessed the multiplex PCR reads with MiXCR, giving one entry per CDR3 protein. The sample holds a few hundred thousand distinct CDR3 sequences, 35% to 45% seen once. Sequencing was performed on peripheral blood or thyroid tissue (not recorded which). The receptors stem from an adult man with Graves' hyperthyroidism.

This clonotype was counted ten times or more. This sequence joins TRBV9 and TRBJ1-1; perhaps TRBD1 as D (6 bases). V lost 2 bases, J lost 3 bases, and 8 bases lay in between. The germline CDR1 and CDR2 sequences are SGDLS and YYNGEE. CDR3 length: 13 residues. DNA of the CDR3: TGTGCCAGCAGCGTCGAGGGGGACACTGAAGCTTTCTTT. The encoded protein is CASSVEGDTEAFF.

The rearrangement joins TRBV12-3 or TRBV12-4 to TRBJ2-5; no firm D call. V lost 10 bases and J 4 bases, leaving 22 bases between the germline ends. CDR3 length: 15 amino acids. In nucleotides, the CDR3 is TGTGCCACCTCTCAGGCAACCTCCTGGGCAGAGACCCAGTACTTC. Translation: CATSQATSWAETQYF.

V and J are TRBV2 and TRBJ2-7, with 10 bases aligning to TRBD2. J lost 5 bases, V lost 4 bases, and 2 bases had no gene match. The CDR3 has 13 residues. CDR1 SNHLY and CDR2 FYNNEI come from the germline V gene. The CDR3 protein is CASSGLAGNEQYF. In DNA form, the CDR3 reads TGTGCCAGCAGTGGACTAGCGGGCAACGAGCAGTACTTC.

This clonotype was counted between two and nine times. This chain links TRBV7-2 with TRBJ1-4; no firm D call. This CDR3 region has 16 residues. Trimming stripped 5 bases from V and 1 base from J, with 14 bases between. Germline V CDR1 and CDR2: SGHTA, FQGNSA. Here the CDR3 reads CASSVRRGRTNEKLFF. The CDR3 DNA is TGTGCCAGCAGCGTTCGACGGGGAAGAACTAATGAAAAACTGTTTTTT.

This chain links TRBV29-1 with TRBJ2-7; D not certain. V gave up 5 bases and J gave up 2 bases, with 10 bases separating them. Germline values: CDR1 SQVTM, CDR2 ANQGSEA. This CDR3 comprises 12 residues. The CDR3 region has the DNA TGCAGCGTTCGTGTCGGCCCCTACGAGCAGTACTTC. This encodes CSVRVGPYEQYF.

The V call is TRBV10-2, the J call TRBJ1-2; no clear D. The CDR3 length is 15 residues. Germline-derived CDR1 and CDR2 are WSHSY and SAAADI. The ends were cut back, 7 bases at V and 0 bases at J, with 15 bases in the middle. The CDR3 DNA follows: TGCGCCAGCAACCAAGATCCCGGATCTAACTATGGCTACACCTTC. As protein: CASNQDPGSNYGYTF.

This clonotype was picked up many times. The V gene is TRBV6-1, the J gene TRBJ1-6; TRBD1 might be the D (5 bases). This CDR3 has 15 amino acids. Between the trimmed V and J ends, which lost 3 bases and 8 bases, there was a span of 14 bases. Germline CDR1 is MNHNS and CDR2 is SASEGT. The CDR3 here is CASSDLQGGDSPLHF. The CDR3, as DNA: TGTGCCAGCAGTGACCTCCAGGGTGGGGATTCACCCCTCCACTTT.

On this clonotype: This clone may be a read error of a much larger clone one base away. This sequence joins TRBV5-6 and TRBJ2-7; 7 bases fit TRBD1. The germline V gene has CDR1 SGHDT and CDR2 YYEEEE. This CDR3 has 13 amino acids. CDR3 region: CASRGTAAYEQNF. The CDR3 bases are TGTGCCAGCAGGGGGACAGCCGCCTACGAGCAGAACTTC. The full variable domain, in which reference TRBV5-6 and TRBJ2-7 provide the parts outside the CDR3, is DAGVTQSPTHLIKTRGQQVTLRCSPKSGHDTVSWYQQALGQGPQFIFQYYEEEERQRGNFPDRFSGHQFPNYSSELNVNALLLGDSALYLCASRGTAAYEQNFGPGTRLTVT.

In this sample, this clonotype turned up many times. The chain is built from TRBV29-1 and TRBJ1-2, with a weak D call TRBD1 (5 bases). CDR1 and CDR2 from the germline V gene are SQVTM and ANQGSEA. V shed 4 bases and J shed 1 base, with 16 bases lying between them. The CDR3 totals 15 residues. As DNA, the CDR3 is TGCAGCGTTGGAGGGGCCTCGGGGTTTAACTATGGCTACACCTTC. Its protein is CSVGGASGFNYGYTF.

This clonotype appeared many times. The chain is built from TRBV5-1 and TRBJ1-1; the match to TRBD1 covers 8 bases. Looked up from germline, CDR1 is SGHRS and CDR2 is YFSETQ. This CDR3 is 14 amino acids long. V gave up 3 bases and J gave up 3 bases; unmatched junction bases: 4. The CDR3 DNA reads TGCGCCAGCAGCTCGACAGGGGTGGACACTGAAGCTTTCTTT. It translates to CASSSTGVDTEAFF. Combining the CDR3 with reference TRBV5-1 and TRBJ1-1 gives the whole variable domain KAGVTQTPRYLIKTRGQQVTLSCSPISGHRSVSWYQQTPGQGLQFLFEYFSETQRNKGNFPGRFSGRQFSNSRSEMNVSTLELGDSALYLCASSSTGVDTEAFFGQGTRLTVV.

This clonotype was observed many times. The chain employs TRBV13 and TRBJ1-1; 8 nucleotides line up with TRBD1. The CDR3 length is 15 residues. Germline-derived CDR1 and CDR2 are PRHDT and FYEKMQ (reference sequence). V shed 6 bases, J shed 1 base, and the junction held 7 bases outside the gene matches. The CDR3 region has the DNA TGTGCCAGCAGTTCACGCGGGACAGGGAACACTGAAGCTTTCTTT. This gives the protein CASSSRGTGNTEAFF.

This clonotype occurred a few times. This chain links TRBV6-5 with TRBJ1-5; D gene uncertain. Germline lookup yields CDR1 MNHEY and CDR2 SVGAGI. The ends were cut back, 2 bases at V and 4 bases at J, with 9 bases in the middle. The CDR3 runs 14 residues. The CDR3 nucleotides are TGTGCCAGCAGTTACAGTGCAGCTAATCAGCCCCAGCATTTT. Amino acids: CASSYSAANQPQHF.

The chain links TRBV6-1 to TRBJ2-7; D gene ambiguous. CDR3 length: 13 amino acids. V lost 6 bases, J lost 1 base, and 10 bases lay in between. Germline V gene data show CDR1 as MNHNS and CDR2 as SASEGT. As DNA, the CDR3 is TGTGCCAGCAGAGCGACTGGTTCCTACGAGCAGTACTTC. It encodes CASRATGSYEQYF.

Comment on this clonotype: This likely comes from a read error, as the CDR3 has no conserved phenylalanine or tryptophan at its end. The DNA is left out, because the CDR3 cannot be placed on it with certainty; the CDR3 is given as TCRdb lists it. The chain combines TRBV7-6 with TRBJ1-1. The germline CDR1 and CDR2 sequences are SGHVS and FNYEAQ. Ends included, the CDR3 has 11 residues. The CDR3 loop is CASSLEAVSAS.

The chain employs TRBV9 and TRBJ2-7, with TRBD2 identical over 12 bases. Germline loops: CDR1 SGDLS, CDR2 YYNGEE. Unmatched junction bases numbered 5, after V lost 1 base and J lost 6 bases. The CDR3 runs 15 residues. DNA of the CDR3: TGTGCCAGCAGCGTACTAGCGGGAGGGCCGGCCGAGCAGTACTTC. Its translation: CASSVLAGGPAEQYF.

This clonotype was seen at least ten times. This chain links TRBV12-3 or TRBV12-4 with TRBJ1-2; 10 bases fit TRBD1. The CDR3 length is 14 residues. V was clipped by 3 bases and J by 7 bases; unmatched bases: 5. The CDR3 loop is CASSFRTGGSGYTF. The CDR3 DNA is TGTGCCAGCAGTTTTCGGACAGGGGGTAGTGGCTACACCTTC.

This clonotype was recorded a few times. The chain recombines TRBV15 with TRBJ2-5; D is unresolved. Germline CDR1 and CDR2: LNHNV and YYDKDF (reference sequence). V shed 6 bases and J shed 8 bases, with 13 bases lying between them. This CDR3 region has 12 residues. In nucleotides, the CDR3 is TGTGCCACCAGTACCGGGTTAAGTACCCAGTACTTC. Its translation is CATSTGLSTQYF. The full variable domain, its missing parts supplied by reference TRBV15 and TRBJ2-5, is DAMVIQNPRYQVTQFGKPVTLSCSQTLNHNVMYWYQQKSSQAPKLLFHYYDKDFNNEADTPDNFQSRRPNTSFCFLDIRSPGLGDTAMYLCATSTGLSTQYFGPGTRLLVL.

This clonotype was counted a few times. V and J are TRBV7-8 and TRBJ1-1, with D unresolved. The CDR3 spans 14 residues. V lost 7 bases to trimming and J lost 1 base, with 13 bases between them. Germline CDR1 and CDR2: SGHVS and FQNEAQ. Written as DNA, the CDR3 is TGTGCCAGCACCCTAAACCTGGGGAACACTGAAGCTTTCTTT. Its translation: CASTLNLGNTEAFF.

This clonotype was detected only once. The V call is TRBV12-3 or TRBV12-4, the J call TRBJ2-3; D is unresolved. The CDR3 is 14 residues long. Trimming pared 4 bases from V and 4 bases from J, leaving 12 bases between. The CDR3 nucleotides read TGTGCCAGCAGTTATAGCCAAGGTTCAGATACGCAGTATTTT. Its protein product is CASSYSQGSDTQYF.

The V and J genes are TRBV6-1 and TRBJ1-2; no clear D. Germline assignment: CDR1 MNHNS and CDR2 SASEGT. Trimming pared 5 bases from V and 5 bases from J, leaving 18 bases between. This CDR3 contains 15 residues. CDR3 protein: CASSYTRWERYGYTF. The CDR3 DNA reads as TGTGCCAGCAGTTACACCCGATGGGAGAGGTATGGCTACACCTTC.

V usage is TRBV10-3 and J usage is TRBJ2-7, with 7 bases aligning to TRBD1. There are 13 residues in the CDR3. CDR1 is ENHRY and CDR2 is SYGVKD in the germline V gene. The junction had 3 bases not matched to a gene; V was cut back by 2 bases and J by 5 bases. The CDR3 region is CAISEDRVDEQYF. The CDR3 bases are TGTGCCATCAGTGAGGACAGGGTCGACGAGCAGTACTTC.

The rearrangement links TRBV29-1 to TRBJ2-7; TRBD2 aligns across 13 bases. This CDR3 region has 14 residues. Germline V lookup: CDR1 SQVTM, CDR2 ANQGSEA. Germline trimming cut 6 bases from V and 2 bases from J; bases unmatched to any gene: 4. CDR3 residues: CSVGLAGDPYEQYF. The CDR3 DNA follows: TGCAGCGTCGGACTAGCGGGAGATCCCTACGAGCAGTACTTC.

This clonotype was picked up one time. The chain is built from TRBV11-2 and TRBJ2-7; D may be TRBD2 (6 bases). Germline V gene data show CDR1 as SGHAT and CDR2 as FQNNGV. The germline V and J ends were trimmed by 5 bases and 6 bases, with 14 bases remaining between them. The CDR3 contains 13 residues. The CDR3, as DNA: TGTGCCAGCAGCCCGTGGGGTAGCGGCGAGCAGTACTTC. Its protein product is CASSPWGSGEQYF.

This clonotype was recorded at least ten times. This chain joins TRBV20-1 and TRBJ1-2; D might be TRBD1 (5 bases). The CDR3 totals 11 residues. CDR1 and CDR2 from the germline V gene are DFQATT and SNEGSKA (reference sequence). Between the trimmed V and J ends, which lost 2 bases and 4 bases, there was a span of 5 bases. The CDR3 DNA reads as TGCAGTGCTAGACAGGGCTATGGCTACACCTTC. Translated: CSARQGYGYTF.

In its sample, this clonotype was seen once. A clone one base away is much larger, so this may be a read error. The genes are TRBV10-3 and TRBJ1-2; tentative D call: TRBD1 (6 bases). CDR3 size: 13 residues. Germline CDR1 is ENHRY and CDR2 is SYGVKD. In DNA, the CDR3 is TGTGCCAGCAGTGATCCGGGACACTATGGCTACATCTTC. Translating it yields CASSDPGHYGYIF.

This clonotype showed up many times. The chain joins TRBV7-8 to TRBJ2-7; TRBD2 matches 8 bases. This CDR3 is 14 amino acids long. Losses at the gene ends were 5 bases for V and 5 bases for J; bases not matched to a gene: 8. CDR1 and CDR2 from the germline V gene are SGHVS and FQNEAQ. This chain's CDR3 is CASSIAGTRDEQYF. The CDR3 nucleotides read TGTGCCAGCAGCATCGCCGGGACTAGGGACGAGCAGTACTTC.

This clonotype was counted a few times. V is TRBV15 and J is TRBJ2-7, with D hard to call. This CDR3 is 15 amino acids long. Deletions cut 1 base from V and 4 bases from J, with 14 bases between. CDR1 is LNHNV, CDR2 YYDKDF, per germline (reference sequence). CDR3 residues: CATSRGGWDGYEQYF. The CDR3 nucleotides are TGTGCCACCAGCAGAGGGGGTTGGGATGGATACGAGCAGTACTTC.

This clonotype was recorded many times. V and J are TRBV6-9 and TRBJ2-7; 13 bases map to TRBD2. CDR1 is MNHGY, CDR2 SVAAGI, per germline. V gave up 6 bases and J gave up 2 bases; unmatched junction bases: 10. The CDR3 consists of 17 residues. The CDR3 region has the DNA TGTGCCAGCAGAAGAGCGTGGACTAGCGGGAGCACCTACGAGCAGTACTTC. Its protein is CASRRAWTSGSTYEQYF.

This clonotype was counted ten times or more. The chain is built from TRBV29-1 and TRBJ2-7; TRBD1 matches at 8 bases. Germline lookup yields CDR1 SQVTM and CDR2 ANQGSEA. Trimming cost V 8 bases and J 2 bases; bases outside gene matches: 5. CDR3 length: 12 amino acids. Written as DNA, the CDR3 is TGCAGCTCCTTGACAGGGGCCTACGAGCAGTACTTC. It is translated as CSSLTGAYEQYF.

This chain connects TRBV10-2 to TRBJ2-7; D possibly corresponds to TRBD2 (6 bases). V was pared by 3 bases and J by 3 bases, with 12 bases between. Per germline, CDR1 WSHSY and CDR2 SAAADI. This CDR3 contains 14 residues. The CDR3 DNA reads TGCGCCAGCAGTGAAACTAGCATGGTCTACGAGCAGTACTTC. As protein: CASSETSMVYEQYF.

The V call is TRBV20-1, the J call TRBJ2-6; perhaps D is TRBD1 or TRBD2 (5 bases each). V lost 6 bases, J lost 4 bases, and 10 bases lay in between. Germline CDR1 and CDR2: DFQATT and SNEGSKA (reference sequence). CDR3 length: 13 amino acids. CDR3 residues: CSAPGRGANVLTF. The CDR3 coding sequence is TGCAGTGCACCGGGGCGGGGGGCCAACGTCCTGACTTTC.

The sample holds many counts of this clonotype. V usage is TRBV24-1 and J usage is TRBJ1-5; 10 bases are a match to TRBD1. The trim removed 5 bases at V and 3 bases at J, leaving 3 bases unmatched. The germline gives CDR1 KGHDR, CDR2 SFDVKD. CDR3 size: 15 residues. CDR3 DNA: TGTGCCACCAGTGCCGGGACAGGGGCCAATCAGCCCCAGCATTTT. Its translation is CATSAGTGANQPQHF.